What follows describes a single T cell receptor (beta chain). Antigen unknown. The same CDR3 can be traced to other DNA sequences in this sample. A multiplex PCR was run with 60 Vbeta primers and 13 Jbeta primers. Profiling relied on immunoSEQ multiplex PCR, and the TCRdb table lists in-frame clones only, not all of them. Of around 160,000 clones in the sample, 77% were seen once. This entry comes from a study of cytomegalovirus exposure and HLA in healthy donors. Study-level results: Earlier analysis looked at TCR beta V segments, and most were productive about 87% or about 30% of the time.

The CDR3 runs to 15 residues. Trimming took off 3 bases at V and 0 bases at J, with 10 bases between the two ends. Germline CDR1 and CDR2: SGDLS and YYNGEE. The gene calls are TRBV9 and TRBJ2-1; D is perhaps TRBD2 (5 bases). The TCR comes from a woman in her thirties or forties in good health and CMV-seropositive. Sequencing was carried out using PBMCs. CDR3: CASSASGSSYNEQFF. The DNA for the CDR3 is TGTGCCAGCAGCGCGAGCGGTAGCTCCTACAATGAGCAGTTCTTC.